Shown below are 27 T cell receptor beta chains from a single sample sequenced in a study of blood T cell repertoires in COVID-19. The protocol was immunoSEQ multiplex PCR, while the TCRdb copy is restricted to in-frame clones and leaves out a portion. The sample lists around 65,000 clones, just over 90% occurring once. Material for sequencing was peripheral blood. The receptors here all came from a human donor in a cohort sampled during active COVID-19.

This chain joins TRBV7-2 and TRBJ2-3; D not resolved. CDR1 and CDR2 (germline): SGHTA, FQGNSA. Trimming removed 3 bases at V and 6 bases at J, with 4 bases between. This CDR3 comprises 11 residues. CDR3 bases: TGTGCCAGCAGCTTCAGGGATACGCAGTATTTT. The encoded protein is CASSFRDTQYF.

The rearrangement joins TRBV19 to TRBJ1-5; 7 nucleotides align to TRBD1. This CDR3 contains 13 residues. Losses at the gene ends were 5 bases for V and 4 bases for J; bases not matched to a gene: 2. Germline values: CDR1 LNHDA, CDR2 SQIVND (reference sequence). The DNA of the CDR3 is TGTGCCAGTAGTGACAGGGAGAATCAGCCCCAGCATTTT. Translated: CASSDRENQPQHF.

This clone was counted between two and nine times. The same CDR3 can be traced to other DNA sequences in this sample. The chain is built from TRBV6-6 and TRBJ2-1, with TRBD2 as a possible D gene (5 bases). Germline V lookup: CDR1 MNHNY, CDR2 SVGAGI (reference sequence). Trimming took 0 bases from V and 7 from J, leaving 10 bases between them. The CDR3 is 14 amino acids. CDR3 loop: CASSYSRVYNEQFF. CDR3 DNA sequence: TGTGCCAGCAGTTACTCGCGGGTGTATAATGAGCAGTTCTTC.

This chain uses TRBV28 with TRBJ2-2; D perhaps matches TRBD2 (6 bases). The CDR3 has 13 residues. V was cut by 8 bases and J by 4 bases, with 11 bases left in between. Looked up from germline, CDR1 is MDHEN and CDR2 is SYDVKM. The CDR3 region is CASGTPITGELFF. In DNA, the CDR3 is TGTGCCAGCGGGACTCCGATCACCGGGGAGCTGTTTTTT. Full variable domain (remainder filled in from reference TRBV28 and TRBJ2-2): DVKVTQSSRYLVKRTGEKVFLECVQDMDHENMFWYRQDPGLGLRLIYFSYDVKMKEKGDIPEGYSVSREKKERFSLILESASTNQTSMYLCASGTPITGELFFGEGSRLTVL.

This chain links TRBV4-3 with TRBJ1-2; tentative D call: TRBD1 (6 bases). V lost 1 base to trimming and J lost 8 bases, with 17 bases between them. This CDR3 spans 15 amino acids. Germline V CDR1 and CDR2: LGHNA, YSLEER. CDR3: CASSQASDRVRGYTF. CDR3 in DNA: TGCGCCAGCAGCCAAGCGTCGGACAGAGTCCGCGGCTACACCTTC.

This clone has only one observation. V is TRBV5-1 and J is TRBJ1-2, with 7 bases fitting TRBD1. CDR1 and CDR2 (germline): SGHRS, YFSETQ. The CDR3 is made up of 15 amino acids. The ends lost 0 bases at V and 4 bases at J; junction bases unmatched: 6. The CDR3 nucleotides read TGCGCCAGCAGCTTGGGGGACAGAAATCCCTATGGCTACACCTTC. As protein: CASSLGDRNPYGYTF.

This chain links TRBV5-4 with TRBJ2-3; 9 bases line up with TRBD1. The CDR3 runs to 14 residues. The germline gives CDR1 SGHNT, CDR2 YYREEE (reference sequence). Trimming at V came to 0 bases and at J to 5 bases, leaving 1 base not matched to a gene. CDR3 loop: CASSLGQGEDTQYF. In nucleotides, the CDR3 is TGTGCCAGCAGCTTGGGACAGGGGGAAGATACGCAGTATTTT.

Only a few counts were recorded for this clone. The V call is TRBV3-1 (or the pseudogene TRBV3-2), the J call TRBJ2-5; D perhaps matches TRBD2 (6 bases). This CDR3 has 12 residues. V lost 4 bases to trimming and J lost 5 bases, with 8 bases between them. Germline V gene data show CDR1 as LGHDT and CDR2 as YNNKEL (reference sequence). The CDR3 sequence is CASSLAAETQYF. In DNA, the CDR3 is TGTGCCAGCAGCCTAGCGGCGGAGACCCAGTACTTC.

This chain joins TRBV14 and TRBJ2-3; no firm D call. This CDR3 contains 17 residues. The germline V and J ends were trimmed by 3 bases and 1 base, with 17 bases remaining between them. Germline loops: CDR1 SGHDN, CDR2 FVKESK. CDR3 bases: TGTGCCAGCAGCCACCCGGCCCTAGGAGCAGGCACAGATACGCAGTATTTT. Protein: CASSHPALGAGTDTQYF.

The gene calls are TRBV20-1 and TRBJ2-1, with a possible D match to TRBD2 (6 bases). Trimming removed 3 bases from V and 0 bases from J, with 9 bases in between. Germline CDR1 DFQATT, CDR2 SNEGSKA (reference sequence). CDR3 length: 14 amino acids. Here the CDR3 reads CSASRESSYNEQFF. In DNA, the CDR3 is TGCAGTGCTAGTCGGGAGAGCTCCTACAATGAGCAGTTCTTC.

Here the CDR3 DNA reads TGTGCCAGCAGCCCTATTTCGGCGGGAGGGCGGTTTCGAACCGGGGAGCTGTTTTTT. It yields the protein CASSPISAGGRFRTGELFF. This chain connects TRBV7-3 to TRBJ2-2; 9 positions agree with TRBD2. J gave up 5 bases and V 5 bases, and 18 bases lay outside the gene matches. This CDR3 contains 19 residues. Per the germline V gene, CDR1 is SGHTA and CDR2 is FQGTGA.

This clone was counted once. The chain recombines TRBV19 with TRBJ2-5; possible D gene TRBD2, 6 bases. V was shortened by 0 bases and J by 5 bases, with 19 bases between the two germline ends. Germline V gives CDR1 LNHDA, CDR2 SQIVND (reference sequence). This CDR3 comprises 17 residues. Here the CDR3 reads CASSIEGSTSPRETQYF. In DNA, the CDR3 is TGTGCCAGTAGTATAGAAGGGTCGACTAGTCCGAGGGAGACCCAGTACTTC.

The CDR3 sequence: CASEGREDEQYF. CDR3 DNA: TGTGCCAGCGAGGGGAGGGAAGACGAGCAGTACTTC. The chain recombines TRBV2 with TRBJ2-7, with TRBD2 identical over 7 bases. CDR3 size: 12 residues. Germline assignment: CDR1 SNHLY and CDR2 FYNNEI. The V segment lost 8 bases and the J segment 5 bases; nucleotides outside the gene matches: 6.

The genes are TRBV7-2 and TRBJ2-7; 8 nucleotides agree with TRBD2. Germline trimming cut 0 bases from V and 5 bases from J; bases unmatched to any gene: 15. CDR3 length: 18 amino acids. Germline V gene lookup returns CDR1 SGHTA and CDR2 FQGNSA. CDR3 loop: CASSLALQKGRGGHEQYF. CDR3 sequence (DNA): TGTGCCAGCAGCTTAGCTTTGCAAAAGGGCCGGGGGGGCCACGAGCAGTACTTC.

V usage is TRBV19 and J usage is TRBJ2-1; TRBD2 agrees at 10 bases. The germline V gene encodes CDR1 LNHDA and CDR2 SQIVND (reference sequence). After removal of 7 bases from V and 4 bases from J, the junction contained 7 bases not matched to a gene. The CDR3 runs 15 residues. The CDR3: CASKLTSGSYNEQFF. The CDR3 DNA is TGTGCCAGTAAATTGACTAGCGGGTCATACAATGAGCAGTTCTTC.

V and J are TRBV18 and TRBJ1-4, with TRBD1 matching 7 bases. CDR1 is KGHSH and CDR2 is LQKENI in the germline V gene. The CDR3 runs 16 residues. V lost 0 bases to trimming and J lost 0 bases; unmatched junction nucleotides: 1. CDR3 sequence reads: CASSPPDRATNEKLFF. In DNA, the CDR3 is TGTGCCAGCTCACCACCCGACAGGGCAACTAATGAAAAACTGTTTTTT.

The V gene is TRBV7-2, the J gene TRBJ2-3, with TRBD2 matching over 13 bases. After removal of 5 bases from V and 4 bases from J, the junction contained 3 bases not matched to a gene. Germline V gives CDR1 SGHTA, CDR2 FQGNSA. The CDR3 spans 15 residues. The CDR3 sequence: CASSQLAGGADTQYF. The CDR3 DNA reads TGTGCCAGCAGCCAACTAGCGGGAGGGGCAGATACGCAGTATTTT.

This sequence joins TRBV5-1 and TRBJ2-3; maybe TRBD2 (5 bases). Trimming left V 6 bases short and J 0 bases short, with 11 bases between. This CDR3 has 14 residues. Germline CDR1 SGHRS, CDR2 YFSETQ. CDR3 DNA: TGCGCCAGCACCCGGAGGTCTAGCACAGATACGCAGTATTTT. Translating gives CASTRRSSTDTQYF. Full variable domain (remainder filled in from reference TRBV5-1 and TRBJ2-3): KAGVTQTPRYLIKTRGQQVTLSCSPISGHRSVSWYQQTPGQGLQFLFEYFSETQRNKGNFPGRFSGRQFSNSRSEMNVSTLELGDSALYLCASTRRSSTDTQYFGPGTRLTVL.

The chain joins TRBV24-1 to TRBJ2-1; 10 nucleotides match TRBD2. Germline loops: CDR1 KGHDR, CDR2 SFDVKD. Trimming removed 2 bases from V and 0 bases from J; junction bases left unmatched: 3. The CDR3 loop spans 17 amino acids. As DNA, the CDR3 is TGTGCCACCAGTGATTCGAGCGGGAGGGCCTCCTACAATGAGCAGTTCTTC. Its protein product is CATSDSSGRASYNEQFF.

The rearrangement uses TRBV5-1 and TRBJ2-5; D remains unclear. Germline CDR1 SGHRS, CDR2 YFSETQ. The CDR3 loop spans 13 amino acids. V was trimmed by 4 bases and J by 2 bases, leaving 9 bases between them. The CDR3 sequence: CASSLRGQETQYF. CDR3 coding DNA: TGCGCCAGCAGCCTTAGAGGACAAGAGACCCAGTACTTC.

The chain employs TRBV5-8 and TRBJ2-5; TRBD1 aligns across 10 bases. CDR3 length equals 17 residues. Germline-derived CDR1 and CDR2 are SGHTS and YDEGEE. V lost 0 bases, J lost 5 bases, and 10 bases stayed unmatched. The CDR3: CASSLGFRWTGGETQYF. DNA of the CDR3: TGTGCCAGCAGCTTGGGTTTCCGTTGGACAGGGGGGGAGACCCAGTACTTC.

CDR3 coding DNA: TGTGCCAGCAGTCACGGACAGGGGGTTTTCGAGCAGTACTTC. Protein: CASSHGQGVFEQYF. The chain is built from TRBV6-2 or TRBV6-3 and TRBJ2-7; 10 positions match TRBD1. Trimming removed 5 bases from V and 6 bases from J; junction bases left unmatched: 7. Germline CDR1 reads MNHEY; CDR2 reads SVGEGT. This CDR3 is 14 amino acids long.

This rearrangement joins TRBV6-6 to TRBJ2-3; 8 bases are shared with TRBD1. Germline values: CDR1 MNHNY, CDR2 SVGAGI (reference sequence). This CDR3 region has 15 residues. With V trimmed by 6 bases and J by 2 bases, 7 bases remained unmatched. CDR3 nucleotides: TGTGCCAGCAGCAGCCCAGGGGGCTCCACAGATACGCAGTATTTT. It translates to CASSSPGGSTDTQYF.

The V call is TRBV4-1, the J call TRBJ2-7; D uncertain. The CDR3 extends over 13 amino acids. The V gene's germline CDR1 is MGHRA and CDR2 YSYEKL. The V gene lost 4 bases and the J gene lost 5 bases, with 12 bases spanning the gap. The CDR3 DNA reads as TGCGCCAGCAGCCCCCTAGACCCCCACGAGCAGTACTTC. Its protein is CASSPLDPHEQYF.

In its sample, this clone was seen a few times. The V call is TRBV24-1, the J call TRBJ2-2; D is perhaps TRBD2 (6 bases). Trimming stripped 1 base from V and 0 bases from J, with 14 bases between. Germline loops: CDR1 KGHDR, CDR2 SFDVKD. The CDR3 covers 18 residues. CDR3 coding DNA: TGTGCCACCAGTGATTTCCAAAGACGGGGGACGAACACCGGGGAGCTGTTTTTT. It codes for CATSDFQRRGTNTGELFF.

CDR3 residues: CASRSPETGATQYF. The CDR3 region has the DNA TGTGCCAGCAGAAGCCCAGAGACAGGGGCGACCCAGTACTTC. V usage is TRBV27 and J usage is TRBJ2-5; 8 nucleotides agree with TRBD1. CDR3 length equals 14 residues. Germline assignment: CDR1 MNHEY and CDR2 SMNVEV (reference sequence). Unmatched junction bases numbered 10, after V lost 6 bases and J lost 7 bases.

The chain uses TRBV10-1 and TRBJ2-7; TRBD2 matches 15 bases. The CDR3 is made up of 16 amino acids. The V and J ends lost 2 bases and 5 bases, in that order; junction bases with no gene match: 4. CDR1 is WNHNN, CDR2 SYGVQD, per germline (reference sequence). The CDR3 region is CASSETGTSGRNEQYF. DNA of the CDR3: TGCGCCAGCAGTGAGACCGGGACTAGCGGGAGGAACGAGCAGTACTTC.